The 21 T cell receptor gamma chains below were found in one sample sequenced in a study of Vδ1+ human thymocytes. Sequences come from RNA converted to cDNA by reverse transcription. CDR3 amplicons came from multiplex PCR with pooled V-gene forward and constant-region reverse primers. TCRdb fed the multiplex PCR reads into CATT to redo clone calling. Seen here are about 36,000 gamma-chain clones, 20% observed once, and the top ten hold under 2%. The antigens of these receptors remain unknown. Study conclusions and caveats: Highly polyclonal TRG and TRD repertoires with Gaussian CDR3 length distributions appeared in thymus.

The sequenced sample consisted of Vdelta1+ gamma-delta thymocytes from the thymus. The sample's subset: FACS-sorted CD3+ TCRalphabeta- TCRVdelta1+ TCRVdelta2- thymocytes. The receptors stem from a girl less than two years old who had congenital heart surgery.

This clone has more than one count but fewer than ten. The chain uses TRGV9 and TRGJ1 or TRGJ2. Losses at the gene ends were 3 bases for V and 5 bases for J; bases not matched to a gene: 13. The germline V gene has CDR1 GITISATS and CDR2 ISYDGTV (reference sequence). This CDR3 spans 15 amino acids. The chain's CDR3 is CALWEITCVHYKKLF. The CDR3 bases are TGTGCCTTGTGGGAGATCACGTGTGTCCATTATAAGAAACTCTTT.

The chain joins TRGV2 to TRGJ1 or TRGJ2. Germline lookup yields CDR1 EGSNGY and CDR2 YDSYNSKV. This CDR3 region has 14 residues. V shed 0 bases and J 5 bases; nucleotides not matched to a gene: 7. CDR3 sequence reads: CATWDGPCDYKKLF. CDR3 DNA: TGTGCCACCTGGGACGGGCCCTGTGATTATAAGAAACTCTTT.

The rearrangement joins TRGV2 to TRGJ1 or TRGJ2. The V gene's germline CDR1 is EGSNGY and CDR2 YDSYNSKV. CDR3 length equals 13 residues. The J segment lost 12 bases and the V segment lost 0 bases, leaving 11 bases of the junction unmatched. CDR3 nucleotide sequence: TGTGCCACCTGGGACGGGCGGTTGGGAGGGAAACTCTTT. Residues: CATWDGRLGGKLF.

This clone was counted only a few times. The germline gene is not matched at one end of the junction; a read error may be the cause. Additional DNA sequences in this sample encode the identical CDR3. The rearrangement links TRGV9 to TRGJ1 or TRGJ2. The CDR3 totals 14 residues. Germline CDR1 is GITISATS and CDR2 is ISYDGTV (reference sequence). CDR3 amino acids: CALWEVQGDYKKLF. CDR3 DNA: TGTGCCTTGTGGGAGGTGCAGGGGGATTATAAGAAACTCTTC.

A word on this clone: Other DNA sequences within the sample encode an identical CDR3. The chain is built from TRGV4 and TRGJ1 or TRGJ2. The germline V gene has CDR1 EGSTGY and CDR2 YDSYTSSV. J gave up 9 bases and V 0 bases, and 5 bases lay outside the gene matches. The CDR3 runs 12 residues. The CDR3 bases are TGTGCCACCTGGGATGGGCCTAGTAAGAAACTCTTT. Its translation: CATWDGPSKKLF.

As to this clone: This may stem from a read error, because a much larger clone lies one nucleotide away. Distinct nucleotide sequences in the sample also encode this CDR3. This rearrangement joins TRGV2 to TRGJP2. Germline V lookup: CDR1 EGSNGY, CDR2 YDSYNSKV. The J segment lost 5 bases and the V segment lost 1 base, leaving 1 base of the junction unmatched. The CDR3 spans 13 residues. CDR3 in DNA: TGTGCCACCTGGGACGGCAGTGATTGGATCAAGACGTTT. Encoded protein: CATWDGSDWIKTF.

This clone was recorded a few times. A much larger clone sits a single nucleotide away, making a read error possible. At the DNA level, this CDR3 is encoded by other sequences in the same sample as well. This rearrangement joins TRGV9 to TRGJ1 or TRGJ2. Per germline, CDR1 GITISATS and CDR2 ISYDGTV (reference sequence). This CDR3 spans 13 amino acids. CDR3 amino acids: CALWEVRDYKKLF. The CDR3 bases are TGTGCCTTATGGGAGGTGCGGGATTATAAGAAACTCTTT.

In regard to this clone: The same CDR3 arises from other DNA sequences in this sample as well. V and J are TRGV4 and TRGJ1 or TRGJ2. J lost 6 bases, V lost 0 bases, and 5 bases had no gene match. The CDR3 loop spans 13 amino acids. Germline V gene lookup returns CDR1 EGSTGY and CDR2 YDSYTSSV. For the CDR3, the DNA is TGTGCCACCTGGGATGGGCTAGCTTATAAGAAACTCTTT. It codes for CATWDGLAYKKLF.

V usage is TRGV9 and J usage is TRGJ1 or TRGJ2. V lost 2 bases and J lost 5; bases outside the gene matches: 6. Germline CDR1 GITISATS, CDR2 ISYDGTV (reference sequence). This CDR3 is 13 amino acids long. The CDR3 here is CALWEEGDYKKLF. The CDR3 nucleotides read TGTGCCTTGTGGGAGGAGGGAGATTATAAGAAACTCTTT.

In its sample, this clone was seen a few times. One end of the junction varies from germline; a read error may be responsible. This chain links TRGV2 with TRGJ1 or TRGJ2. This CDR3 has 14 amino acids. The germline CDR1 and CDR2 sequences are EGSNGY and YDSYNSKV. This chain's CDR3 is CATRDGPSDYKKLF. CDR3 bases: TGTGCCACCCGGGACGGGCCAAGCGATTATAAGAAACTCTTT.

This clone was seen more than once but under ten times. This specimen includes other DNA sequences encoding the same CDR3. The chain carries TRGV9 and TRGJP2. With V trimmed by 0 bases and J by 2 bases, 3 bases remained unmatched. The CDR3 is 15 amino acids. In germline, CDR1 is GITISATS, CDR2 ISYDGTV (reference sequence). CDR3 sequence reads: CALWEVQSSDWIKTF. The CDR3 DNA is TGTGCCTTGTGGGAGGTGCAGAGTAGTGATTGGATCAAGACGTTT.

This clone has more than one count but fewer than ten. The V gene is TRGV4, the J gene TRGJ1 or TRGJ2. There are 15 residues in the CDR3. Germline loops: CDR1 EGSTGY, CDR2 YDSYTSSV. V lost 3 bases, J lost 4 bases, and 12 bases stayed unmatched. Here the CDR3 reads CATWDSLTSYYKKLF. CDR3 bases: TGTGCCACCTGGGATTCTCTTACCAGCTATTATAAGAAACTCTTT.

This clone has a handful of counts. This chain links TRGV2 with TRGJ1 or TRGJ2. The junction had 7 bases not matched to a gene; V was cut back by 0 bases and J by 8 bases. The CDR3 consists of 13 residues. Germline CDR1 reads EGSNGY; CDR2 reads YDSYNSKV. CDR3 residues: CATWDGQWDKKLF. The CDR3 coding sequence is TGTGCCACCTGGGACGGGCAATGGGATAAGAAACTCTTT.

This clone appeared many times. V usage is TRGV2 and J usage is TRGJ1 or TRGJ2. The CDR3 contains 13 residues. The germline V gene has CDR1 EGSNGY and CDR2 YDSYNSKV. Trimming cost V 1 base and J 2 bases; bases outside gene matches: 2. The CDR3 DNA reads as TGTGCCACCTGGGACGGCGATTATTATAAGAAACTCTTT. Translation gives CATWDGDYYKKLF.

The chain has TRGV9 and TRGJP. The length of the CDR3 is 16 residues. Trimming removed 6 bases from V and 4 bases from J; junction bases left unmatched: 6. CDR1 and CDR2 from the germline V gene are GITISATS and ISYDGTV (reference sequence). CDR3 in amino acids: CALWSTQELGKKIKVF. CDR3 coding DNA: TGTGCCTTGTGGTCTACCCAAGAGTTGGGCAAAAAAATCAAGGTATTT.

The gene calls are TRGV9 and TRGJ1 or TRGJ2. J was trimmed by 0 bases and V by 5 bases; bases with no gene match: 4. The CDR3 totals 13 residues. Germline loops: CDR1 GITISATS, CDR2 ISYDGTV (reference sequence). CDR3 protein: CALWATNYYKKLF. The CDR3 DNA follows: TGTGCCTTGTGGGCCACGAATTATTATAAGAAACTCTTT.

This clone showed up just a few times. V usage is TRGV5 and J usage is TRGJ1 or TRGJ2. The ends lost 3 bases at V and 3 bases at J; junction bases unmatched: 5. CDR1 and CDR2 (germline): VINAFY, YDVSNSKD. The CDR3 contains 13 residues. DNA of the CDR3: TGTGCCACCTGGGACGATCGTTATTATAAGAAACTCTTT. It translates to CATWDDRYYKKLF.

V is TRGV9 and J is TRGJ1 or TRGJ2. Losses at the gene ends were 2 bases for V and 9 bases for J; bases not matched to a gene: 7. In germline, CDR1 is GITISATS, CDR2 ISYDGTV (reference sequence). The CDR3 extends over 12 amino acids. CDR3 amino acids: CALWEGQVKKLF. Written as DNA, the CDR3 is TGTGCCTTGTGGGAGGGTCAGGTTAAGAAACTCTTT.

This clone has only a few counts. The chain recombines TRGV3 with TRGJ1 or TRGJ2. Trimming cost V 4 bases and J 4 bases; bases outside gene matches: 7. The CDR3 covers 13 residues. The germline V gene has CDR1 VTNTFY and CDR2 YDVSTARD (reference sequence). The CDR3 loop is CATWEMEYYKKLF. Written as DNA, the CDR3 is TGTGCCACCTGGGAAATGGAGTATTATAAGAAACTCTTT.

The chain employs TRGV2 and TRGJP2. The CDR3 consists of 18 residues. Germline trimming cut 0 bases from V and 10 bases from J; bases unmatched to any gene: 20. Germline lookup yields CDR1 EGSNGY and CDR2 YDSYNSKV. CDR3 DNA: TGTGCCACCTGGGACGGGGCGGGAGGGGAGAAAGGTGGTTGGATCAAGACGTTT. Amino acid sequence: CATWDGAGGEKGGWIKTF.

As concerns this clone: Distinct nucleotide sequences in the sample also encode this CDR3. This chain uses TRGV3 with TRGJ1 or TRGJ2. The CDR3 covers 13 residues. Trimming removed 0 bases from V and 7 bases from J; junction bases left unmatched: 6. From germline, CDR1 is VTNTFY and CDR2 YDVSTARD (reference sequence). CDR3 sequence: CATWDRPRYKKLF. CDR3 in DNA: TGTGCCACCTGGGACAGGCCTAGATATAAGAAACTCTTT.